A selection of T cell receptor beta chains follows, all from one sample in a study of radiation and T cells in renal cell carcinoma. The repertoire was sequenced with immunoSEQ multiplex PCR; TCRdb's copy has only in-frame clones and lacks some. This table has 120,000 to 150,000 clones, 83% appearing once. The sequences come from blood, collected from a patient whose treatment included radiotherapy and nephrectomy. Receptor source: a woman aged 50 to 60 with renal cell carcinoma. The CDR3 runs from the conserved cysteine through the conserved F or W. The order of the fields is V gene, D gene, clone size, J gene, CDR3 DNA, CDR3 protein. D genes are given only for firm matches. Clone size is not always given. Where it is, it says once, few, many or a class for expanded clones.

v_call: TRBV11-3; d_call: NA; clone_size: NA; j_call: TRBJ2-6; cdr3_nt: TGTGCCAGCAGTTACCAGGGCGCTGGGGCCAACGTCCTGACTTTC; cdr3_aa: CASSYQGAGANVLTF
v_call: TRBV7-2; d_call: TRBD2; clone_size: once; j_call: TRBJ2-7; cdr3_nt: TGTGCCAGCAGCCCCGACGGGACTAGCGGGGGAGCCTCCTACGAGCAGTACTTC; cdr3_aa: CASSPDGTSGGASYEQYF
v_call: TRBV7-2; d_call: TRBD1; clone_size: NA; j_call: TRBJ1-5; cdr3_nt: TGTGCCAGCAGCCCCCAGGGGGGCGGATATAGCAATCAGCCCCAGCATTTT; cdr3_aa: CASSPQGGGYSNQPQHF
v_call: TRBV5-4; d_call: TRBD1; clone_size: NA; j_call: TRBJ1-1; cdr3_nt: TGTGCCAGCAGCTCATCCGGGACAGAGAACACTGAAGCTTTCTTT; cdr3_aa: CASSSSGTENTEAFF
v_call: TRBV15; d_call: TRBD1; clone_size: once; j_call: TRBJ2-7; cdr3_nt: TGTGCCACCAGCAGAGATTTCGGCGGGCAGGGGGCTTACGAGCAGTACTTC; cdr3_aa: CATSRDFGGQGAYEQYF
v_call: TRBV6-6; d_call: TRBD1; clone_size: NA; j_call: TRBJ1-1; cdr3_nt: TGTGCCAGCAGTGGGACAGGGGGCCGCACTGAAGCTTTCTTT; cdr3_aa: CASSGTGGRTEAFF
v_call: TRBV5-4; d_call: NA; clone_size: NA; j_call: TRBJ2-2; cdr3_nt: TGTGCCAGCAGCGTCCCAGGGAACACCGGGGAGCTGTTTTTT; cdr3_aa: CASSVPGNTGELFF
v_call: TRBV30; d_call: NA; clone_size: NA; j_call: TRBJ2-7; cdr3_nt: TGTGCCTGGAGTGCAGGACCGCTGGGCGAGCAGTACTTC; cdr3_aa: CAWSAGPLGEQYF
v_call: TRBV2; d_call: NA; clone_size: NA; j_call: TRBJ1-2; cdr3_nt: TGTGCCAGCAGTGAGGGCAGGGGAATACGGGGCTACACCTTC; cdr3_aa: CASSEGRGIRGYTF
v_call: TRBV9; d_call: NA; clone_size: NA; j_call: TRBJ1-1; cdr3_nt: TGTGCCAGCAGCTCGCGGGGATCGGGTGACACTGAAGCTTTCTTT; cdr3_aa: CASSSRGSGDTEAFF
v_call: TRBV6-4; d_call: NA; clone_size: NA; j_call: TRBJ1-1; cdr3_nt: TGTGCCAGCAGTTACGACGGGAACACTGAAGCTTTCTTT; cdr3_aa: CASSYDGNTEAFF
v_call: TRBV27; d_call: NA; clone_size: NA; j_call: TRBJ1-1; cdr3_nt: TGTGCCAGCAGCACGGGATACACTGAAGCTTTCTTT; cdr3_aa: CASSTGYTEAFF
v_call: TRBV5-1; d_call: NA; clone_size: NA; j_call: TRBJ2-2; cdr3_nt: TGCGCCAGCAGCTCCGGGGACCACGGGGAGCTGTTTTTT; cdr3_aa: CASSSGDHGELFF
v_call: TRBV5-6; d_call: TRBD1; clone_size: NA; j_call: TRBJ1-5; cdr3_nt: TGTGCCAGCAGCTTGGGGCCTGGGGGACAGGGGTATGATCAGCCCCAGCATTTT; cdr3_aa: CASSLGPGGQGYDQPQHF
v_call: TRBV2; d_call: NA; clone_size: NA; j_call: TRBJ2-5; cdr3_nt: TGTGCCAGCAGTGAACTTCCATTCGGGACCCAGTACTTC; cdr3_aa: CASSELPFGTQYF
v_call: TRBV6-1; d_call: NA; clone_size: NA; j_call: TRBJ2-5; cdr3_nt: TGTGCCAGCAGCCAAGGGGTGAGGGTAGAGACCCAGTACTTC; cdr3_aa: CASSQGVRVETQYF
v_call: TRBV5-1; d_call: TRBD2; clone_size: NA; j_call: TRBJ2-1; cdr3_nt: TGCGCCAGCAGCACGGGGACTACCAATGAGCAGTTCTTC; cdr3_aa: CASSTGTTNEQFF
v_call: TRBV4-3; d_call: TRBD1; clone_size: NA; j_call: TRBJ2-7; cdr3_nt: TGCGCCAGCAGCCAAGAAGGCCCAGGGGGCTACGAGCAGTACTTC; cdr3_aa: CASSQEGPGGYEQYF
v_call: TRBV9; d_call: NA; clone_size: NA; j_call: TRBJ1-3; cdr3_nt: TGTGCCAGCAGCGTAGAACTTACGGCAGGCGCTACAGGAAACACCATATATTTT; cdr3_aa: CASSVELTAGATGNTIYF
v_call: TRBV5-1; d_call: TRBD2; clone_size: NA; j_call: TRBJ2-5; cdr3_nt: TGCGCCAGCAGCTTGGACTTGGCGGGGGAGGGGGAGACCCAGTACTTC; cdr3_aa: CASSLDLAGEGETQYF
v_call: TRBV5-1; d_call: NA; clone_size: NA; j_call: TRBJ2-7; cdr3_nt: TGCGCCAGCAGCTTGGGGATCGGGGGCAGGTACGAGCAGTACTTC; cdr3_aa: CASSLGIGGRYEQYF
v_call: TRBV6-5; d_call: NA; clone_size: NA; j_call: TRBJ1-2; cdr3_nt: TGTGCCAGCAGTCCCGACAGGAGGGGCTACACCTTC; cdr3_aa: CASSPDRRGYTF
v_call: TRBV27; d_call: NA; clone_size: once; j_call: TRBJ2-7; cdr3_nt: TGTGCCAGCAGTTTTCAGGGAACCTACGAGCAGTACTTC; cdr3_aa: CASSFQGTYEQYF
v_call: TRBV14; d_call: TRBD1; clone_size: NA; j_call: TRBJ2-3; cdr3_nt: TGTGCCAGCAGCCAAGGACAGGGATTCGGCACAGATACGCAGTATTTT; cdr3_aa: CASSQGQGFGTDTQYF
v_call: TRBV27; d_call: NA; clone_size: NA; j_call: TRBJ2-7; cdr3_nt: TGTGCCAGCAGTTCGAGCCCGGGGCCCTACGAGCAGTACTTC; cdr3_aa: CASSSSPGPYEQYF
v_call: TRBV9; d_call: NA; clone_size: NA; j_call: TRBJ1-5; cdr3_nt: TGTGCCAGCAGCGTCGACCCCGATCAGCCCCAGCATTTT; cdr3_aa: CASSVDPDQPQHF
v_call: TRBV5-6; d_call: NA; clone_size: NA; j_call: TRBJ2-2; cdr3_nt: TGTGCCAGCAGGGCAGCACCCGGGGAGCTGTTTTTT; cdr3_aa: CASRAAPGELFF
v_call: TRBV15; d_call: NA; clone_size: NA; j_call: TRBJ2-3; cdr3_nt: TGTGCCACCAGCAGAGTGGACACAGATACGCAGTATTTT; cdr3_aa: CATSRVDTDTQYF
v_call: TRBV9; d_call: TRBD2; clone_size: NA; j_call: TRBJ2-2; cdr3_nt: TGTGCCAGCAGCGTCTACGGGGGGGCCTCCGGGGAGCTGTTTTTT; cdr3_aa: CASSVYGGASGELFF
v_call: TRBV7-2; d_call: TRBD1; clone_size: NA; j_call: TRBJ2-7; cdr3_nt: TGTGCCAGCAGCTTGACAGGGTGGGAGCAGTACTTC; cdr3_aa: CASSLTGWEQYF
v_call: TRBV5-1; d_call: TRBD2; clone_size: NA; j_call: TRBJ2-3; cdr3_nt: TGCGCCAGCAGCTTGGCCGGGGGGAGCGGCACAGATACGCAGTATTTT; cdr3_aa: CASSLAGGSGTDTQYF
v_call: TRBV6-5; d_call: TRBD1; clone_size: few; j_call: TRBJ1-1; cdr3_nt: TGTGCCAGCAGTTCCTCACAGGGGGACACTGAAGCTTTCTTT; cdr3_aa: CASSSSQGDTEAFF
v_call: TRBV20-1; d_call: TRBD2; clone_size: NA; j_call: TRBJ2-5; cdr3_nt: TGCAGTGCCGGACTAGCGGCCCAGTACTTC; cdr3_aa: CSAGLAAQYF
v_call: TRBV9; d_call: NA; clone_size: NA; j_call: TRBJ2-1; cdr3_nt: TGTGCCAGCAGCGCCGGTGAGCAGTTCTTC; cdr3_aa: CASSAGEQFF
v_call: TRBV7-9; d_call: NA; clone_size: NA; j_call: TRBJ2-7; cdr3_nt: TGTGCCAGCAGCAGGGACACCTACGAGCAGTACTTC; cdr3_aa: CASSRDTYEQYF
v_call: TRBV7-2; d_call: NA; clone_size: NA; j_call: TRBJ2-5; cdr3_nt: TGTGCCAGCAGCTTAGAATCGCGGGAGACCCAGTACTTC; cdr3_aa: CASSLESRETQYF
v_call: TRBV27; d_call: NA; clone_size: NA; j_call: TRBJ1-4; cdr3_nt: TGTGCCAGCAGTTTGGATGCAACTAATGAAAAACTGTTTTTT; cdr3_aa: CASSLDATNEKLFF
v_call: TRBV28; d_call: NA; clone_size: once; j_call: TRBJ1-1; cdr3_nt: TGTGGGACTCTAGGGACTGAAGCTTTCTTT; cdr3_aa: CGTLGTEAFF
v_call: TRBV7-9; d_call: NA; clone_size: NA; j_call: TRBJ2-5; cdr3_nt: TGTGCCAGCAGCTTACGGGCGGGCTCCCAAGAGACCCAGTACTTC; cdr3_aa: CASSLRAGSQETQYF
v_call: TRBV5-1; d_call: NA; clone_size: NA; j_call: TRBJ1-5; cdr3_nt: TGCGCCAGCAGCTTGAGAGGGTATAGCAATCAGCCCCAGCATTTT; cdr3_aa: CASSLRGYSNQPQHF
v_call: TRBV5-1; d_call: TRBD2; clone_size: NA; j_call: TRBJ2-3; cdr3_nt: TGCGCCAGCAGCTCCAAGACTAGCGGGATAGCTAGCACAGATACGCAGTATTTT; cdr3_aa: CASSSKTSGIASTDTQYF
v_call: TRBV7-2; d_call: TRBD1; clone_size: NA; j_call: TRBJ1-3; cdr3_nt: TGTGCCAGCAGCTATAGGGACAGCCCTGGAAACACCATATATTTT; cdr3_aa: CASSYRDSPGNTIYF
v_call: TRBV10-3; d_call: NA; clone_size: many; j_call: TRBJ1-1; cdr3_nt: TGTGCCAGCAAGAGGGGCAACACTGAAGCTTTCTTT; cdr3_aa: CASKRGNTEAFF
v_call: TRBV29-1; d_call: TRBD1; clone_size: NA; j_call: TRBJ1-5; cdr3_nt: TGCAGCGCTGGGGACAGACGAAGCAATCAGCCCCAGCATTTT; cdr3_aa: CSAGDRRSNQPQHF
v_call: TRBV10-3; d_call: NA; clone_size: NA; j_call: TRBJ1-3; cdr3_nt: TGTGCCATCAGTGATCGGGACGGTGGAAACACCATATATTTT; cdr3_aa: CAISDRDGGNTIYF
v_call: TRBV21-1; d_call: NA; clone_size: NA; j_call: TRBJ1-6; cdr3_nt: TGTGCCAGCAGCAAAGGATCCCAGGCCAGCTCCTATAATTCACCCCTCCACTTT; cdr3_aa: CASSKGSQASSYNSPLHF
v_call: TRBV6-5; d_call: TRBD1; clone_size: NA; j_call: TRBJ1-5; cdr3_nt: TGTGCCAGCAGTTCGACAGGGGGTGGCAATCAGCCCCAGCATTTT; cdr3_aa: CASSSTGGGNQPQHF
v_call: TRBV29-1; d_call: NA; clone_size: NA; j_call: TRBJ2-2; cdr3_nt: TGCAGCGTTCGACAGAGGGGTGATTCCGGGGAGCTGTTTTTT; cdr3_aa: CSVRQRGDSGELFF
v_call: TRBV18; d_call: NA; clone_size: NA; j_call: TRBJ2-1; cdr3_nt: TGTGCCAGCTCACCGACGGGAAATGAGCAGTTCTTC; cdr3_aa: CASSPTGNEQFF
v_call: TRBV4-1; d_call: TRBD1; clone_size: NA; j_call: TRBJ1-4; cdr3_nt: TGCGCCAGCAGCCGAGGGGGCGGGCTGGATGAAAAACTGTTTTTT; cdr3_aa: CASSRGGGLDEKLFF
v_call: TRBV5-4; d_call: TRBD2; clone_size: once; j_call: TRBJ2-1; cdr3_nt: TGTGCCAGCAGCTTAGCGGGAGCGACTGGTGAGCAGTTCTTC; cdr3_aa: CASSLAGATGEQFF
v_call: TRBV14; d_call: NA; clone_size: NA; j_call: TRBJ1-6; cdr3_nt: TGTGCCAGCAGCCAAATCACCGGGACCTCACCCCTCCACTTT; cdr3_aa: CASSQITGTSPLHF
v_call: TRBV2; d_call: NA; clone_size: NA; j_call: TRBJ2-5; cdr3_nt: TGTGCCAGCAGCGCGGTAGGGGAAGAGACCCAGTACTTC; cdr3_aa: CASSAVGEETQYF
v_call: TRBV9; d_call: NA; clone_size: NA; j_call: TRBJ1-3; cdr3_nt: TGTGCCAGCAGCGCGCTACAGGCTTCTGGAAACACCATATATTTT; cdr3_aa: CASSALQASGNTIYF
v_call: TRBV14; d_call: NA; clone_size: NA; j_call: TRBJ2-3; cdr3_nt: TGTGCCAGCAGCCAAGGGGACGAAGATACGCAGTATTTT; cdr3_aa: CASSQGDEDTQYF
v_call: TRBV9; d_call: NA; clone_size: NA; j_call: TRBJ2-2; cdr3_nt: TGTGCCAGCAGCGTAGATAATAGCCGCGGGGAGCTGTTTTTT; cdr3_aa: CASSVDNSRGELFF
v_call: TRBV28; d_call: TRBD1; clone_size: once; j_call: TRBJ2-7; cdr3_nt: TGTGCCAGCAGTTTCTCAGGGGGTGTCTACGAGCAGTACTTC; cdr3_aa: CASSFSGGVYEQYF
v_call: TRBV18; d_call: NA; clone_size: once; j_call: TRBJ2-7; cdr3_nt: TGTGCCAGCTCACCGGACTTGGGGTCCTACGAGCAGTACTTC; cdr3_aa: CASSPDLGSYEQYF